This TCR beta chain was identified in a study of blood T cell repertoires in COVID-19 (dated by TCRdb to the early 2020s). About the full investigation: The collaborator samples originated in the United States, Italy and Spain and spanned the acute and convalescent phases of COVID-19. Samples were obtained from the ongoing ImmuneRACE study (first 160 participants) and from 1,254 subjects provided by 6 global collaborators. The sample metadata nearly always contained a de-identified subject ID, COVID-19 status, age in years and sex. The prospective study material was composed of cDNA or gDNA derived from T cells, B-cell-depleted T cells, or PBMCs. Where HLA class I and class II types were available, the types were taken from metadata supplied by the sample provider, not from assay-based typing. The repertoires were released in a freely available public database intended as a resource for research on the immune response to SARS-CoV-2. Deeply sampled blood TCRbeta repertoires from subjects exposed to, actively infected with, or recovered from COVID-19 were included in the dataset. The paper as a whole reports these results and caveats: Clinical and demographic metadata were provided uncurated, with the amount varying by source and participant.

TCRbeta CDR3 regions were amplified from genomic DNA using the immunoSEQ Assay, a bias-controlled multiplex PCR. In the original analysis: Within the assay, amplification of reference gene primers was used to estimate how many nucleated cells each sample contained. To quantify the absolute abundance of each unique TCRbeta CDR3 rearrangement, sequence reads were collapsed and filtered. For each sample, productive Simpson clonality was calculated as the square root of Simpson's diversity index over productive rearrangements. Here the immuneACCESS table is served through TCRdb, limited to in-frame sequences with V and J called. Missing clones are a known gap in these copies; in checked studies unresolved V genes cover under half, and the rest lacks a known reason. The V and J calls and the clone size are those of that table, but D and trimming were determined from the DNA. The sample table records under 300,000 clones; 86% of these occur just once. Around 3.6% of the sample is taken by the ten largest.

The collaborating institutions used their own protocols to collect whole blood in K2EDTA tubes. For TCRbeta analysis, collaborator samples were shipped as frozen whole blood, as isolated PBMCs, or as DNA extracted from either sample type. As concerns this clone: Its antigen remains unidentified. No clone much larger than this one lies a single base away; base qualities are absent.

The receptor's source is a man aged 18 to 29 with active or convalescent COVID-19. Material for sequencing was peripheral blood.

The nucleotides read TGCAGTGCTAGTGACCCTTTGGCTAGCGGGAACAACGAGCAGTACTTC. Its protein is CSASDPLASGNNEQYF. This chain joins TRBV20-1 to TRBJ2-7; 9 central bases correspond to TRBD2. Germline trimming amounts to 3 bases on V and 5 bases on J, with 14 as the count of junction bases outside the gene matches. The CDR3, cysteine through phenylalanine, is 16 amino acids long. The DNA shown is the 48-base CDR3, in frame from base 1. The germline V gene encodes CDR1 DFQATT and CDR2 SNEGSKA (reference sequence).